This T cell receptor (beta chain) was documented in a study of beta chain features in type 1 diabetes. Study summary: Examination of sorted cells across all samples involved around 100,000,000 cells. Notes on the study in general: Moderately but significantly shorter TCRB CDR3s were found in Type 1 diabetes patients in all four CD4+ subsets. Patients with type 1 diabetes carried fewer insertions and had more deletions at their VDJ junctions.

This clone was picked up a small number of times. Its antigen is undetermined. As every portion of the isolated RNA was reverse transcribed, the sequencing read expressed TCRB transcripts. Profiled with immunoSEQ multiplex PCR; TCRdb holds only in-frame clones, not every one. The sample contains around 400,000 clones, around 13% of which appear only once. Cell sorting via CD45RO/CCR7/CD25/CD127/CD95/CD27 was performed to obtain CD4+ naive, central memory, regulatory and stem cell-like memory cells. CDR1 is SGDLS, CDR2 YYNGEE, per germline. V lost 4 bases and J lost 1, with 11 bases in between. The CDR3 length is 14 residues.

The origin of this receptor is a man in his late teens or twenties in good health. The chain carries TRBV9 and TRBJ2-5; D possibly corresponds to TRBD1 (5 bases). Sequenced sample: naive CD4+ T cells from blood. The CDR3 protein is CASSPQGVQETQYF. The CDR3 DNA follows: TGTGCCAGCAGCCCTCAAGGGGTCCAAGAGACCCAGTACTTC.